Listed here are 31 T cell receptor beta chains from one sample, sequenced in a study of blood T cell repertoires in COVID-19. The table came from immunoSEQ multiplex PCR; TCRdb's copy has only in-frame clones and leaves some out. The profile shows roughly 190,000 clones, over 75% of them singletons. Sequenced material: peripheral blood. Every receptor here comes from a man aged 45-65 years with acute or convalescent COVID-19.

The V call is TRBV19, the J call TRBJ2-3; 7 bases agree with TRBD2. This CDR3 has 14 residues. Germline assignment: CDR1 LNHDA and CDR2 SQIVND (reference sequence). J gave up 2 bases and V 3 bases, and 2 bases lay outside the gene matches. The CDR3 sequence is CASSMREITDTQYF. CDR3 DNA: TGTGCCAGTAGTATGCGGGAGATCACAGATACGCAGTATTTT.

Points on this clone: Mismatch with germline at one junction end may stem from a read error. The chain joins TRBV6-5 to TRBJ1-6, with TRBD1 as a possible D gene (5 bases). This CDR3 contains 13 residues. Per the germline V gene, CDR1 is MNHEY and CDR2 is SVGAGI. CDR3 protein: CVSSWTGGSPLHF. CDR3 coding DNA: TGTGTCAGCAGCTGGACCGGGGGTTCACCCCTCCACTTT.

This sequence joins TRBV5-1 and TRBJ1-2; TRBD1 matches 8 bases. Germline V gives CDR1 SGHRS, CDR2 YFSETQ. The length of the CDR3 is 15 residues. J gave up 8 bases and V 0 bases, and 9 bases lay outside the gene matches. In DNA form, the CDR3 reads TGCGCCAGCAGCTTGGCCACGACAGGGGAACAAGGCTACACCTTC. This sequence encodes CASSLATTGEQGYTF.

The gene calls are TRBV6-1 and TRBJ2-3; unclear D gene. Per germline, CDR1 MNHNS and CDR2 SASEGT. The CDR3 covers 15 residues. Trimming pared 2 bases from V and 1 base from J, leaving 10 bases between. The CDR3, as DNA: TGTGCCAGCAGTGAACTCCTTGGGCGCACAGATACGCAGTATTTT. This codes for CASSELLGRTDTQYF.

The chain has TRBV28 and TRBJ2-5, with D possibly matching TRBD2 (5 bases). Germline V gene data show CDR1 as MDHEN and CDR2 as SYDVKM. This CDR3 has 16 residues. V dropped 6 bases and J dropped 5 bases, with 22 bases sitting between them. CDR3 residues: CASSPFSGVVRETQYF. The CDR3 nucleotides read TGTGCCAGCAGCCCCTTCTCCGGGGTTGTAAGGGAGACCCAGTACTTC. The variable domain in full, with the rest retrieved from reference TRBV28 and TRBJ2-5, is DVKVTQSSRYLVKRTGEKVFLECVQDMDHENMFWYRQDPGLGLRLIYFSYDVKMKEKGDIPEGYSVSREKKERFSLILESASTNQTSMYLCASSPFSGVVRETQYFGPGTRLLVL.

This chain links TRBV18 with TRBJ2-3; TRBD2 is a possible D gene (6 bases). CDR1 and CDR2 (germline): KGHSH, LQKENI. V lost 0 bases and J lost 2, with 12 bases in between. This CDR3 comprises 16 residues. This CDR3 is CASSPPSAGPTDTQYF. The CDR3 region has the DNA TGTGCCAGCTCACCACCTTCAGCGGGTCCCACAGATACGCAGTATTTT.

The chain employs TRBV18 and TRBJ1-2; tentative D call: TRBD1 (6 bases). This CDR3 comprises 13 residues. V shed 6 bases and J shed 8 bases, with 16 bases lying between them. The germline V gene encodes CDR1 KGHSH and CDR2 LQKENI. CDR3 sequence: CASSPSGGDGYTF. Here the CDR3 DNA reads TGTGCCAGCTCCCCTTCGGGGGGCGACGGCTACACCTTC.

V is TRBV7-6 and J is TRBJ1-1; D is uncertain. V was clipped by 5 bases and J by 3 bases, with 10 bases between them. The CDR3 is 13 residues long. Germline V gene sequence: CDR1 SGHVS, CDR2 FNYEAQ. The DNA for the CDR3 is TGTGCCAGCAGCCGCACAGAAGACACTGAAGCTTTCTTT. Protein product: CASSRTEDTEAFF. Variable domain in full (rest from reference TRBV7-6 and TRBJ1-1): GAGVSQSPRYKVTKRGQDVALRCDPISGHVSLYWYRQALGQGPEFLTYFNYEAQQDKSGLPNDRFSAERPEGSISTLTIQRTEQRDSAMYRCASSRTEDTEAFFGQGTRLTVV.

This chain links TRBV6-2 or TRBV6-3 with TRBJ1-5; D unresolved. Trimming cost V 6 bases and J 0 bases, with 27 bases left between them. Per the germline V gene, CDR1 is MNHEY and CDR2 is SVGEGT. This CDR3 has 20 amino acids. CDR3 nucleotides: TGTGCCAGCAGCCCCTCTCGAGCTGGAGGGTCTCAATATAGCAATCAGCCCCAGCATTTT. Protein sequence: CASSPSRAGGSQYSNQPQHF.

The gene calls are TRBV7-9 and TRBJ2-4, with D possibly TRBD2 on 5 matching bases. Germline V CDR1 and CDR2: SEHNR, FQNEAQ (reference sequence). The CDR3 runs to 16 residues. The V gene lost 5 bases and the J gene lost 5 bases, with 19 bases spanning the gap. The CDR3 reads CASSQPLGGRENIQYF. CDR3 sequence (DNA): TGTGCCAGCAGCCAACCTCTTGGCGGGCGGGAAAACATTCAGTACTTC.

This chain joins TRBV11-3 and TRBJ1-3; TRBD1 aligns across 7 bases. V lost 1 base to trimming and J lost 0 bases; unmatched junction nucleotides: 3. The CDR3 has 16 amino acids. Germline assignment: CDR1 SGHNT and CDR2 YENEEA. The CDR3 protein is CASSLVGTDSGNTIYF. CDR3 nucleotide sequence: TGTGCCAGCAGCTTAGTCGGGACAGACTCTGGAAACACCATATATTTT.

V and J are TRBV11-2 and TRBJ2-4, with 7 bases aligning to TRBD2. J lost 3 bases, V lost 3 bases, and 5 bases had no gene match. The CDR3 is made up of 15 amino acids. From germline, CDR1 is SGHAT and CDR2 FQNNGV. The CDR3 loop is CASSLAGAGKNIQYF. The CDR3 DNA sequence: TGTGCCAGCAGCTTGGCGGGAGCGGGCAAAAACATTCAGTACTTC.

This chain joins TRBV2 and TRBJ2-1; TRBD2 matches 8 bases. Germline V CDR1 and CDR2: SNHLY, FYNNEI. This CDR3 contains 15 residues. V lost 2 bases and J lost 3; bases outside the gene matches: 3. For the CDR3, the DNA is TGTGCCAGCAGTGAACCTCTAGCGGGCTACAATGAGCAGTTCTTC. Its translation: CASSEPLAGYNEQFF. The full variable domain, completed using reference TRBV2 and TRBJ2-1, is EPEVTQTPSHQVTQMGQEVILRCVPISNHLYFYWYRQILGQKVEFLVSFYNNEISEKSEIFDDQFSVERPDGSNFTLKIRSTKLEDSAMYFCASSEPLAGYNEQFFGPGTRLTVL.

This chain connects TRBV12-3 or TRBV12-4 to TRBJ1-1, with TRBD1 matching 8 bases. This CDR3 comprises 13 residues. The V segment lost 8 bases and the J segment 2 bases; nucleotides outside the gene matches: 4. CDR3 sequence reads: CASRGQVNTEAFF. For the CDR3, the DNA is TGTGCCAGCCGGGGACAGGTTAACACTGAAGCTTTCTTT.

This clone was counted once. This sequence joins TRBV6-5 and TRBJ2-2; 8 bases match TRBD1. V shed 5 bases and J 1 base; nucleotides not matched to a gene: 3. The CDR3 has 15 amino acids. Looked up from germline, CDR1 is MNHEY and CDR2 is SVGAGI. CDR3 in DNA: TGTGCCAGCAGTAGGGGGACAGGGAACACCGGGGAGCTGTTTTTT. Translated, it gives CASSRGTGNTGELFF.

J is TRBJ2-1 and V is TRBV5-1; D possibly corresponds to TRBD1 (5 bases). Germline V gene sequence: CDR1 SGHRS, CDR2 YFSETQ. V was cut by 2 bases and J by 2 bases, with 11 bases left in between. This CDR3 has 15 residues. DNA for the CDR3: TGCGCCAGCAGCTTAGTTCAGGGCCCCTACAATGAGCAGTTCTTC. This gives the protein CASSLVQGPYNEQFF.

The V call is TRBV13, the J call TRBJ2-1, with a weak D call TRBD2 (6 bases). The CDR3 has 14 residues. Germline V gene data show CDR1 as PRHDT and CDR2 as FYEKMQ (reference sequence). V lost 1 base and J lost 8, with 12 bases in between. The CDR3: CASSLAGAIDEQFF. CDR3 bases: TGTGCCAGCAGCTTAGCGGGAGCAATCGATGAGCAGTTCTTC. Full variable domain (outside the CDR3, taken from reference TRBV13 and TRBJ2-1): AAGVIQSPRHLIKEKRETATLKCYPIPRHDTVYWYQQGPGQDPQFLISFYEKMQSDKGSIPDRFSAQQFSDYHSELNMSSLELGDSALYFCASSLAGAIDEQFFGPGTRLTVL.

As concerns this clone: Distinct nucleotide sequences in the sample also encode this CDR3. The chain has TRBV28 and TRBJ1-1; D is perhaps TRBD1 (6 bases). The germline V gene has CDR1 MDHEN and CDR2 SYDVKM. Trimming took 2 bases from V and 5 from J, leaving 12 bases between them. The CDR3 covers 14 residues. The CDR3 protein is CASSLIGGNTEAFF. The CDR3 nucleotides read TGTGCCAGCAGTTTAATAGGGGGAAATACTGAAGCTTTCTTT.

The chain joins TRBV3-1 (or the pseudogene TRBV3-2) to TRBJ1-1, with D uncertain. CDR3 length: 14 amino acids. Between the trimmed V and J ends, which lost 0 bases and 0 bases, there was a span of 5 bases. The germline gives CDR1 LGHDT, CDR2 YNNKEL (reference sequence). CDR3 bases: TGTGCCAGCAGCCAAGATTATATGAACACTGAAGCTTTCTTT. It translates to CASSQDYMNTEAFF.

This sequence joins TRBV27 and TRBJ1-6, with 7 positions matching TRBD1. The germline gives CDR1 MNHEY, CDR2 SMNVEV (reference sequence). The CDR3 has 15 amino acids. The J segment lost 9 bases and the V segment lost 6 bases, leaving 11 bases of the junction unmatched. Written as DNA, the CDR3 is TGTGCCAGCAGCCTAATGGGACAGTACTTTTCACCCCTCCACTTT. Translation: CASSLMGQYFSPLHF.

The chain joins TRBV4-1 to TRBJ2-5, with D perhaps matching TRBD2 (6 bases). Germline V lookup: CDR1 MGHRA, CDR2 YSYEKL. This CDR3 contains 16 residues. V lost 1 base, J lost 5 bases, and 17 bases lay in between. CDR3 sequence: CASSQVLGPRGETQYF. CDR3 nucleotide sequence: TGCGCCAGCAGCCAAGTTTTGGGGCCTCGGGGGGAGACCCAGTACTTC.

This clone was seen a single time. The gene calls are TRBV10-3 and TRBJ2-2; 10 bases are a match to TRBD2. This CDR3 contains 14 residues. The germline V gene encodes CDR1 ENHRY and CDR2 SYGVKD. Trimming took 10 bases from V and 7 from J; bases not matched to a gene: 9. The CDR3 bases are TGTGCCACCGGGAGCGGGGGGGCCTTCGGGGAGCTGTTTTTT. It specifies CATGSGGAFGELFF.

The V gene is TRBV6-5, the J gene TRBJ1-1, with D uncertain. The CDR3 loop spans 14 amino acids. Germline CDR1 and CDR2: MNHEY and SVGAGI. V shed 9 bases and J shed 0 bases, with 14 bases lying between them. The DNA of the CDR3 is TGTGCCAGTTCATTGGGCACTGTGAACACTGAAGCTTTCTTT. Translated: CASSLGTVNTEAFF.

The chain links TRBV25-1 to TRBJ1-6; weak D call: TRBD1 (6 bases). The germline V and J ends were trimmed by 1 base and 6 bases, with 19 bases remaining between them. This CDR3 has 18 amino acids. Germline CDR1 MGHDK, CDR2 SYGVNS. Written as DNA, the CDR3 is TGTGCCAGCAGTGAATTCGCCAGGGGAAGGACTGGTAATTCACCCCTCCACTTT. This sequence encodes CASSEFARGRTGNSPLHF. The entire variable domain, with the rest obtained from reference TRBV25-1 and TRBJ1-6, is as follows: EADIYQTPRYLVIGTGKKITLECSQTMGHDKMYWYQQDPGMELHLIHYSYGVNSTEKGDLSSESTVSRIRTEHFPLTLESARPSHTSQYLCASSEFARGRTGNSPLHFGNGTRLTVT.

The V and J genes are TRBV2 and TRBJ2-2, with TRBD1 matching over 8 bases. The CDR3 spans 13 residues. The germline gives CDR1 SNHLY, CDR2 FYNNEI. J gave up 2 bases and V 9 bases, and 2 bases lay outside the gene matches. The CDR3 loop reads CARGQENTGELFF. DNA for the CDR3: TGTGCCAGGGGACAGGAAAACACCGGGGAGCTGTTTTTT.

This chain joins TRBV6-5 and TRBJ2-2, with 8 bases fitting TRBD1. This CDR3 has 15 residues. From germline, CDR1 is MNHEY and CDR2 SVGAGI. Trimming cost V 7 bases and J 1 base; bases outside gene matches: 5. The CDR3 sequence is CASNTGQVNTGELFF. The CDR3 nucleotides are TGTGCCAGCAATACGGGACAGGTGAACACCGGGGAGCTGTTTTTT.

This chain joins TRBV7-3 and TRBJ2-2; 9 bases align to TRBD2. The V gene's germline CDR1 is SGHTA and CDR2 FQGTGA. Trimming removed 2 bases from V and 6 bases from J; junction bases left unmatched: 10. The CDR3 is 17 amino acids. The CDR3, as DNA: TGTGCCAGCAGCTTACGAGTAGCGGGAGACCCCTCCGGGGAGCTGTTTTTT. Residues: CASSLRVAGDPSGELFF. The variable domain in full, with the rest retrieved from reference TRBV7-3 and TRBJ2-2, is GAGVSQTPSNKVTEKGKYVELRCDPISGHTALYWYRQSLGQGPEFLIYFQGTGAADDSGLPNDRFFAVRPEGSVSTLKIQRTERGDSAVYLCASSLRVAGDPSGELFFGEGSRLTVL.

The chain links TRBV28 to TRBJ2-3; 12 nucleotides line up with TRBD2. The germline CDR1 and CDR2 sequences are MDHEN and SYDVKM. Losses at the gene ends were 7 bases for V and 5 bases for J; bases not matched to a gene: 7. This CDR3 contains 15 residues. The CDR3 spells CASNPSGRALDTQYF. CDR3 nucleotides: TGTGCCAGCAATCCTAGCGGGAGGGCCTTAGATACGCAGTATTTT.

This chain uses TRBV7-3 with TRBJ2-2; 13 bases align to TRBD2. There are 16 residues in the CDR3. CDR1 and CDR2 from the germline V gene are SGHTA and FQGTGA. Trimming cost V 5 bases and J 6 bases; bases outside gene matches: 6. The CDR3 DNA follows: TGTGCCAGCAGCGTCCGGACTAGCGGGAGTGCCGGGGAGCTGTTTTTT. Amino acids: CASSVRTSGSAGELFF.

The CDR3 sequence is CASSPPSDSYNEQFF. The CDR3 DNA is TGTGCCAGCTCACCCCCGAGTGACTCCTACAATGAGCAGTTCTTC. J is TRBJ2-1 and V is TRBV18; D gene ambiguous. With 3 bases removed from V and 0 bases from J, the gap between germline ends came to 9 bases. The germline V gene has CDR1 KGHSH and CDR2 LQKENI. This CDR3 is built from 15 residues.

This sequence joins TRBV7-9 and TRBJ2-2; D is perhaps TRBD2 (6 bases). The V gene's germline CDR1 is SEHNR and CDR2 FQNEAQ (reference sequence). With 5 bases removed from V and 4 bases from J, the gap between germline ends came to 14 bases. CDR3 length: 15 amino acids. The CDR3 loop is CASSKTSRGTGELFF. As DNA, the CDR3 is TGTGCCAGCAGCAAGACTAGTCGGGGCACCGGGGAGCTGTTTTTT.